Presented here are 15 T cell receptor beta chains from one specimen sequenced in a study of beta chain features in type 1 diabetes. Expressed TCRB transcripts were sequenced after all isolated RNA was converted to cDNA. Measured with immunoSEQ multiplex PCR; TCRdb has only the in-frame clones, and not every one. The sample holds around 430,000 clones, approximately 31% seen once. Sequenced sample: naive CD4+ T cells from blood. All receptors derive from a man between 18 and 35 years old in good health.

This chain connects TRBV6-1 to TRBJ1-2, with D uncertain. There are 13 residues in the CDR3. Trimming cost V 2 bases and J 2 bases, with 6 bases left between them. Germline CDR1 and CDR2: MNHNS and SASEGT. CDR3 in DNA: TGTGCCAGCAGTGAAACCGGCAACTATGGCTACACCTTC. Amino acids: CASSETGNYGYTF.

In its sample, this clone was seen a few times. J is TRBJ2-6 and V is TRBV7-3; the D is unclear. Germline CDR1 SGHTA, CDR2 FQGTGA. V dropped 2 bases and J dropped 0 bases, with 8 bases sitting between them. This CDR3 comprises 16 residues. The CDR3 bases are TGTGCCAGCAGCTTAGCAGGCCCCTCTGGGGCCAACGTCCTGACTTTC. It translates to CASSLAGPSGANVLTF.

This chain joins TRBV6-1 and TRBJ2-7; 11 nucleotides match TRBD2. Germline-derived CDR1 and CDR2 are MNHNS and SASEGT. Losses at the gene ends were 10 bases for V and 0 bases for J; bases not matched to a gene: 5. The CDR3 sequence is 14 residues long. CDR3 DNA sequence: TGTGCCACCGGACTAGCGGGTTCCTCCTACGAGCAGTACTTC. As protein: CATGLAGSSYEQYF.

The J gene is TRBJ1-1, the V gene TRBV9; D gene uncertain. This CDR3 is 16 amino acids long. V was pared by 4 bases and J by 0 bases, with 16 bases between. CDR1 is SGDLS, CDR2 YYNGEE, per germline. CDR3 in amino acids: CASSPQTTLMNTEAFF. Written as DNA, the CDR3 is TGTGCCAGCAGCCCACAAACGACACTTATGAACACTGAAGCTTTCTTT. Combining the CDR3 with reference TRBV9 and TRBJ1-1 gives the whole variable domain DSGVTQTPKHLITATGQRVTLRCSPRSGDLSVYWYQQSLDQGLQFLIQYYNGEERAKGNILERFSAQQFPDLHSELNLSSLELGDSALYFCASSPQTTLMNTEAFFGQGTRLTVV.

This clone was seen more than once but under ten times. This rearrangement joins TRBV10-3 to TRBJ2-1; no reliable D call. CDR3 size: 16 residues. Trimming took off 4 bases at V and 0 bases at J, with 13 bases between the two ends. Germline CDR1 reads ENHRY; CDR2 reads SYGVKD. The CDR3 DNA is TGTGCCATCAGTGTCTGGGCAGAGAGCTCCTACAATGAGCAGTTCTTC. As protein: CAISVWAESSYNEQFF.

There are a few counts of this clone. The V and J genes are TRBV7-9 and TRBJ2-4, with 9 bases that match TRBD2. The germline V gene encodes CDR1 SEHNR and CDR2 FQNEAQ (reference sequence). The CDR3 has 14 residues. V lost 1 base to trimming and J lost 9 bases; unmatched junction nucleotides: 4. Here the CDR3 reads CASSLVGTSIIQYF. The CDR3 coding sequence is TGTGCCAGCAGCTTAGTCGGGACTAGCATCATTCAGTACTTC. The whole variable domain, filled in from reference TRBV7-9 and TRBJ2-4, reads DTGVSQNPRHKITKRGQNVTFRCDPISEHNRLYWYRQTLGQGPEFLTYFQNEAQLEKSRLLSDRFSAERPKGSFSTLEIQRTEQGDSAMYLCASSLVGTSIIQYFGAGTRLSVL.

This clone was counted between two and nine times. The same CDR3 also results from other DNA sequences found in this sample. The CDR3 DNA reads as TGTGCCAGCAGTGAACGAGGGTCTGGGGCCAACGTCCTGACTTTC. Amino acids: CASSERGSGANVLTF. The chain couples TRBV25-1 to TRBJ2-6; D might be TRBD2 (5 bases). With 2 bases removed from V and 1 base from J, the gap between germline ends came to 6 bases. The CDR3 runs 15 residues. Germline values: CDR1 MGHDK, CDR2 SYGVNS.

The DNA for the CDR3 is TGTGCCACCAGCCTTTCTAGCGGGCGCCTGGGGGAGACCCAGTACTTC. As protein: CATSLSSGRLGETQYF. V and J are TRBV15 and TRBJ2-5; TRBD2 aligns across 8 bases. This CDR3 spans 16 amino acids. The V gene's germline CDR1 is LNHNV and CDR2 YYDKDF (reference sequence). The V segment lost 5 bases and the J segment 5 bases; nucleotides outside the gene matches: 13.

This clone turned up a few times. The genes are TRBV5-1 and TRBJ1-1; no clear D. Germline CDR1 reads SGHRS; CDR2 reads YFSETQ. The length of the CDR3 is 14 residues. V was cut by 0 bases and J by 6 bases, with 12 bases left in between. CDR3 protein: CASSLGPSHPEAFF. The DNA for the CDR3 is TGCGCCAGCAGCTTGGGGCCTTCGCACCCTGAAGCTTTCTTT.

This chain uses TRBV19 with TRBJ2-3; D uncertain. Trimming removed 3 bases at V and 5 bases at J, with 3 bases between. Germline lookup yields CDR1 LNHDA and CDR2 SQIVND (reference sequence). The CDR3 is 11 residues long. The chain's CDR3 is CASSIEDTQYF. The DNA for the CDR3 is TGTGCCAGTAGTATTGAAGATACGCAGTATTTT.

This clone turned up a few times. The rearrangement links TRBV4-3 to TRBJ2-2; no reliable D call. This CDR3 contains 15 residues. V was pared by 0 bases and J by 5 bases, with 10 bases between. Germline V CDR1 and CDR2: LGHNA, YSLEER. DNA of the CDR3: TGCGCCAGCAGCCAAGAGCCCGTCGTTACCGGGGAGCTGTTTTTT. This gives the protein CASSQEPVVTGELFF.

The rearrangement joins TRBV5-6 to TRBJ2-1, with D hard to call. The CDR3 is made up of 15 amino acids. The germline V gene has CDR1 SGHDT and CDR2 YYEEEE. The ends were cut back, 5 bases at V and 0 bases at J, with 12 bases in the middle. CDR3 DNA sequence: TGTGCCAGCAGGAGAGTCTTAAGCTCCTACAATGAGCAGTTCTTC. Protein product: CASRRVLSSYNEQFF.

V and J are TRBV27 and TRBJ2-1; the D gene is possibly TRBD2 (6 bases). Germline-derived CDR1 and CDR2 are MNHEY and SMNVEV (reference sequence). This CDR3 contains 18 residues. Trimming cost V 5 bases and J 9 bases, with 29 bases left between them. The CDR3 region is CASSQFGLSGGSIGEQFF. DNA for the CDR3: TGTGCCAGCAGTCAGTTCGGCCTTAGCGGTGGGTCAATCGGTGAGCAGTTCTTC.

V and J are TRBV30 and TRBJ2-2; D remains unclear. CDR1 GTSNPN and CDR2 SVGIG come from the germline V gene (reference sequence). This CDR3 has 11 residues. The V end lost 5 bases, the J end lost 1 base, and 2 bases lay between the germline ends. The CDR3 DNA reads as TGTGCCTGGGAGAACACCGGGGAGCTGTTTTTT. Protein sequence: CAWENTGELFF. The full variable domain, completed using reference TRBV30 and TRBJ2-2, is SQTIHQWPATLVQPVGSPLSLECTVEGTSNPNLYWYRQAAGRGLQLLFYSVGIGQISSEVPQNLSASRPQDRQFILSSKKLLLSDSGFYLCAWENTGELFFGEGSRLTVL.

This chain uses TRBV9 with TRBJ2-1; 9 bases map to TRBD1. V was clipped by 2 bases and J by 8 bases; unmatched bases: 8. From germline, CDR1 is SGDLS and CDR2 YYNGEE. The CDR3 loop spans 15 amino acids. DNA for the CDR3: TGTGCCAGCAGCGTCACCGGACAGGGGAGCGATGAGCAGTTCTTC. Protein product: CASSVTGQGSDEQFF.